These 23 T cell receptor beta chains were all obtained from the same sample, sequenced in a study of breast tumors, draining lymph nodes, adjacent tissues. TCRdb re-analysed the multiplex PCR reads in MiXCR, keeping a single row per CDR3 protein. The sample includes about 100,000 distinct CDR3 sequences, 21% seen only once; the top ten take less than 1.5%. Breast cancer patients provided tissue from their axillary draining lymph nodes. Sample: axillary lymph node tissue. These receptor sequences come from a female donor with breast cancer. Some clones in this sample may be carry-over from other donors' samples.

There are many counts of this clonotype. This chain connects TRBV13 to TRBJ2-3; no reliable D call. Trimming left V 3 bases short and J 7 bases short, with 20 bases between. Germline CDR1 is PRHDT and CDR2 is FYEKMQ (reference sequence). CDR3 length: 16 residues. The CDR3: CASSFTRVGYPNTQYF. The CDR3 coding sequence is TGTGCCAGCAGCTTTACAAGGGTTGGCTACCCGAATACGCAGTATTTT.

Worth noting for this clonotype: One base away lies a much larger clone, so this may be a sequencing read error. This chain's CDR3 is CASGQAGRVYGYTF. The CDR3 DNA follows: TGCGCCAGCGGCCAAGCGGGCAGGGTCTATGGCTACACCTTC. The chain is built from TRBV4-1 and TRBJ1-2; D is perhaps TRBD1 (5 bases). CDR1 MGHRA and CDR2 YSYEKL come from the germline V gene. The CDR3 has 14 amino acids.

The table lists this clonotype with many counts. The V and J genes are TRBV6-5 and TRBJ2-7, with 9 bases aligning to TRBD1. Trimming took 6 bases from V and 0 from J; bases not matched to a gene: 3. The CDR3 runs 14 residues. Germline-derived CDR1 and CDR2 are MNHEY and SVGAGI. The CDR3 is CASRRTGDSYEQYF. In nucleotides, the CDR3 is TGTGCCAGCAGACGGACAGGGGACTCCTACGAGCAGTACTTC.

The rearrangement links TRBV19 to TRBJ1-1; 9 nucleotides line up with TRBD1. With 2 bases clipped from V and 1 base from J, the junction kept 5 bases outside the gene matches. The CDR3 spans 16 residues. CDR1 and CDR2 from the germline V gene are LNHDA and SQIVND (reference sequence). The CDR3, as DNA: TGTGCCAGTAGTATACCCCTGGGACAGGGGAACACTGAAGCTTTCTTT. Translating gives CASSIPLGQGNTEAFF.

With respect to this clonotype: This clone may be a read error of a much larger clone one base away. This rearrangement joins TRBV7-2 to TRBJ2-5, with 8 nucleotides matching TRBD1. The CDR3 sequence is 15 residues long. The germline gives CDR1 SGHTA, CDR2 FQGNSA. The CDR3 coding sequence is TGTGCCGGCAGCTCTGGACAGGGTAGTCAAGAGACCCAGTACTTC. Protein product: CAGSSGQGSQETQYF.

This clonotype appeared a single time. Likely a read error: the CDR3 ends without its conserved phenylalanine or tryptophan. The chain is built from TRBV6-2 or TRBV6-3 and TRBJ1-5, with a tentative D call TRBD1 (6 bases). CDR3 length equals 18 residues. Trimming took 2 bases from V and 0 from J, leaving 17 bases between them. CDR1 MNHEY and CDR2 SVGEGT come from the germline V gene. In nucleotides, the CDR3 is TGTGCCAGCAGTTACGATCGCAGACAGGATTATAGCAATCAGCCCCAGCATTCT. Residues: CASSYDRRQDYSNQPQHS.

This clonotype was picked up many times. V usage is TRBV20-1 and J usage is TRBJ2-3; 8 bases fit TRBD2. J lost 5 bases, V lost 6 bases, and 10 bases had no gene match. Germline-derived CDR1 and CDR2 are DFQATT and SNEGSKA (reference sequence). The length of the CDR3 is 14 residues. CDR3: CSADSSGRGDTQYF. The CDR3 nucleotides read TGCAGTGCAGATTCAAGCGGGAGAGGAGATACGCAGTATTTT.

This chain joins TRBV4-1 and TRBJ1-4; possible D gene TRBD1, 5 bases. The germline CDR1 and CDR2 sequences are MGHRA and YSYEKL. Trimming removed 3 bases at V and 7 bases at J, with 18 bases between. The CDR3 has 16 residues. The CDR3 DNA reads TGCGCCAGCAGCCACCCCCGGGGGGAGAGGGGTGAAAAACTGTTTTTT. Its translation is CASSHPRGERGEKLFF.

There are many counts of this clonotype. CDR3 nucleotides: TGTGCCAGCAGTTTGACTAGCGTAGATACGCAGTATTTT. Translation gives CASSLTSVDTQYF. The chain is built from TRBV6-6 and TRBJ2-3, with 8 bases that match TRBD2. V gave up 4 bases and J gave up 5 bases; unmatched junction bases: 2. CDR1 and CDR2 (germline): MNHNY, SVGAGI (reference sequence). The CDR3 has 13 residues.

In this sample, this clonotype turned up many times. The chain has TRBV6-1 and TRBJ2-3, with a weak D call TRBD2 (6 bases). Trimming removed 5 bases at V and 2 bases at J, with 14 bases between. This CDR3 spans 15 amino acids. The germline gives CDR1 MNHNS, CDR2 SASEGT. CDR3 residues: CASSFGTADTDTQYF. For the CDR3, the DNA is TGTGCCAGCAGTTTCGGGACTGCCGACACAGATACGCAGTATTTT.

This clonotype showed up many times. The chain couples TRBV7-8 to TRBJ2-3; the D gene is possibly TRBD1 (6 bases). This CDR3 region has 14 residues. Germline loops: CDR1 SGHVS, CDR2 FQNEAQ. The ends were cut back, 6 bases at V and 2 bases at J, with 12 bases in the middle. CDR3 DNA sequence: TGTGCCAGCAGGAGGGGACAAATCACAGATACGCAGTATTTT. Encoded protein: CASRRGQITDTQYF. Full variable domain (outside the CDR3, taken from reference TRBV7-8 and TRBJ2-3): GAGVSQSPRYKVAKRGQDVALRCDPISGHVSLFWYQQALGQGPEFLTYFQNEAQLDKSGLPSDRFFAERPEGSVSTLKIQRTQQEDSAVYLCASRRGQITDTQYFGPGTRLTVL.

This clonotype was seen repeatedly, ten times or more. The chain links TRBV5-1 to TRBJ1-4, with D tentatively TRBD1 (6 bases). Germline V gives CDR1 SGHRS, CDR2 YFSETQ. CDR3 length: 17 residues. Between the trimmed V and J ends, which lost 3 bases and 2 bases, there was a span of 17 bases. The DNA of the CDR3 is TGCGCCAGCAGCTACGGCCCGCGGGGGCCCACTAATGAAAAACTGTTTTTT. This translates into CASSYGPRGPTNEKLFF.

In its sample, this clonotype was seen many times. The chain has TRBV19 and TRBJ2-7; the match to TRBD2 covers 7 bases. V dropped 3 bases and J dropped 4; count of bases not matched to a gene: 9. Germline V CDR1 and CDR2: LNHDA, SQIVND (reference sequence). The length of the CDR3 is 15 residues. This CDR3 reads CASSISASGAYEQYF. The CDR3 DNA follows: TGTGCCAGTAGTATTAGCGCTAGCGGTGCATACGAGCAGTACTTC.

The sample holds many counts of this clonotype. The genes are TRBV7-2 and TRBJ1-4, with D unclear. The length of the CDR3 is 14 residues. CDR1 and CDR2 (germline): SGHTA, FQGNSA. V was cut by 5 bases and J by 5 bases, with 12 bases left in between. The CDR3 loop reads CASSRVGGNEKLFF. CDR3 DNA sequence: TGTGCCAGCAGCCGGGTTGGTGGGAATGAAAAACTGTTTTTT. Full variable domain (remainder filled in from reference TRBV7-2 and TRBJ1-4): GAGVSQSPSNKVTEKGKDVELRCDPISGHTALYWYRQSLGQGLEFLIYFQGNSAPDKSGLPSDRFSAERTGGSVSTLTIQRTQQEDSAVYLCASSRVGGNEKLFFGSGTQLSVL.

This clonotype was counted many times. The V and J genes are TRBV5-4 and TRBJ2-1; D gene unclear. V shed 0 bases and J shed 13 bases, with 11 bases lying between them. The germline CDR1 and CDR2 sequences are SGHNT and YYREEE (reference sequence). CDR3 length equals 12 residues. CDR3 DNA: TGTGCCAGCAGCTTGGCGGCAGGTGATCAGTTCTTC. Protein: CASSLAAGDQFF.

This clonotype was observed at least ten times. The chain has TRBV9 and TRBJ1-5, with TRBD1 as a possible D gene (5 bases). Germline CDR1 and CDR2: SGDLS and YYNGEE. This CDR3 has 15 residues. Trimming removed 6 bases at V and 1 base at J, with 14 bases between. The CDR3 loop reads CASTPGPLSNQPQHF. In DNA, the CDR3 is TGTGCCAGCACCCCGGGACCGCTCAGCAATCAGCCCCAGCATTTT.

This clonotype was seen many times. The chain has TRBV20-1 and TRBJ2-2; 9 nucleotides align to TRBD2. CDR1 and CDR2 (germline): DFQATT, SNEGSKA (reference sequence). J gave up 3 bases and V 7 bases, and 6 bases lay outside the gene matches. The CDR3 has 14 amino acids. The DNA for the CDR3 is TGCAGTGGCGGGAGGGCCCCGGACACCGGGGAGCTGTTTTTT. It encodes CSGGRAPDTGELFF.

Points on this clonotype: Possible read error: a much larger clone is one base away. The chain uses TRBV5-6 and TRBJ2-2; possible D gene TRBD2, 5 bases. Germline-derived CDR1 and CDR2 are SGHDT and YYEEEE. CDR3 size: 13 residues. The CDR3 DNA sequence: TGTGCCAGCAGCTTCTTTGCGACCGGGGTGCTGTTTTTT. As protein: CASSFFATGVLFF.

This clonotype has a count of ten or more. The genes are TRBV12-3 or TRBV12-4 and TRBJ2-3, with D possibly TRBD2 on 7 matching bases. The CDR3 has 16 residues. V was cut by 3 bases and J by 6 bases, with 19 bases left in between. CDR3 loop: CASSLGGGRKGDTQYF. The CDR3 region has the DNA TGTGCCAGCAGTTTGGGGGGGGGGCGCAAGGGGGATACGCAGTATTTT.

This clonotype was seen many times. The chain employs TRBV10-3 and TRBJ1-6; 9 bases map to TRBD1. V shed 10 bases and J 5 bases; nucleotides not matched to a gene: 6. Germline loops: CDR1 ENHRY, CDR2 SYGVKD. This CDR3 is built from 14 residues. The CDR3 spells CATKRQGDNSPLHF. The CDR3 coding sequence is TGTGCCACCAAAAGACAGGGGGATAATTCACCCCTCCACTTT.

This clonotype was seen at least ten times. This chain uses TRBV28 with TRBJ2-7; possibly TRBD2 for D (5 bases). V was clipped by 4 bases and J by 5 bases, with 15 bases between them. This CDR3 spans 14 amino acids. Germline V gives CDR1 MDHEN, CDR2 SYDVKM. This chain's CDR3 is CASSSADPQDEQYF. The CDR3 DNA is TGTGCCAGCAGTTCAGCGGACCCCCAGGACGAGCAGTACTTC.

The chain links TRBV11-2 to TRBJ2-1; D remains ambiguous. With 0 bases removed from V and 4 bases from J, the gap between germline ends came to 10 bases. The CDR3 loop spans 15 amino acids. CDR1 is SGHAT and CDR2 is FQNNGV in the germline V gene. CDR3 DNA: TGTGCCAGCAGCTTAGAGTTAGCCCGATACAATGAGCAGTTCTTC. It translates to CASSLELARYNEQFF. The complete variable domain, with remaining parts taken from reference TRBV11-2 and TRBJ2-1, reads EAGVAQSPRYKIIEKRQSVAFWCNPISGHATLYWYQQILGQGPKLLIQFQNNGVVDDSQLPKDRFSAERLKGVDSTLKIQPAKLEDSAVYLCASSLELARYNEQFFGPGTRLTVL.

This clonotype was recorded at least ten times. This chain joins TRBV5-4 and TRBJ2-5, with a tentative D call TRBD1 (5 bases). CDR1 is SGHNT and CDR2 is YYREEE in the germline V gene (reference sequence). Trimming took off 0 bases at V and 2 bases at J, with 23 bases between the two ends. The CDR3 is 19 residues long. The CDR3: CASSLEGDQGPPEQETQYF. CDR3 sequence (DNA): TGTGCCAGCAGCTTGGAAGGTGACCAGGGCCCACCCGAGCAAGAGACCCAGTACTTC.